One sample yielded the 7 T cell receptor beta chains listed below, sequenced in a study of OX40 agonist ivuxolimab in advanced cancers. Sequenced by immunoSEQ multiplex PCR; TCRdb stores in-frame clones only, minus some. The sample has under 75,000 clones; around nine tenths are singletons. This specimen consisted of CD4+ or CD8+ T cells sorted from blood, obtained in a trial of the OX40 agonist ivuxolimab. The receptors were sampled from an adult with an advanced solid tumor such as melanoma, head and neck, liver or kidney cancer.

The J gene is TRBJ2-3, the V gene TRBV6-1; weak D call: TRBD2 (5 bases). Germline loops: CDR1 MNHNS, CDR2 SASEGT. V was shortened by 8 bases and J by 4 bases, with 13 bases between the two germline ends. The CDR3 totals 13 residues. The CDR3 bases are TGTGCCAGCGGACTTGGCCTCGCAGATACGCAGTATTTT. Its protein product is CASGLGLADTQYF.

This clone was detected only once. This chain links TRBV6-5 with TRBJ2-1; a possible D gene is TRBD1 (6 bases). V dropped 6 bases and J dropped 0 bases, with 12 bases sitting between them. CDR1 and CDR2 from the germline V gene are MNHEY and SVGAGI. CDR3 length equals 15 residues. Here the CDR3 DNA reads TGTGCCAGCAGATCCGACAGGAGCTCCTACAATGAGCAGTTCTTC. Translating gives CASRSDRSSYNEQFF.

V and J are TRBV6-1 and TRBJ1-5; D unclear. Germline values: CDR1 MNHNS, CDR2 SASEGT. V was shortened by 4 bases and J by 1 base, with 11 bases between the two germline ends. CDR3 length: 15 amino acids. As DNA, the CDR3 is TGTGCCAGCAGTGGGCTATATAGGAGCAATCAGCCCCAGCATTTT. Translation gives CASSGLYRSNQPQHF.

The gene calls are TRBV15 and TRBJ2-5, with TRBD2 matching over 9 bases. This CDR3 region has 17 residues. After removal of 0 bases from V and 4 bases from J, the junction contained 9 bases not matched to a gene. CDR1 LNHNV and CDR2 YYDKDF come from the germline V gene (reference sequence). The CDR3 spells CATSRDAGTSLGETQYF. The CDR3, as DNA: TGTGCCACCAGCAGAGATGCCGGGACTAGCCTAGGAGAGACCCAGTACTTC.

The CDR3 region is CASSFYGNRAYGYTF. In DNA, the CDR3 is TGTGCCAGCAGCTTTTACGGTAACAGGGCCTATGGCTACACCTTC. The chain has TRBV5-4 and TRBJ1-2; a possible D gene is TRBD1 (6 bases). The CDR3 covers 15 residues. Trimming removed 2 bases at V and 4 bases at J, with 15 bases between. Per germline, CDR1 SGHNT and CDR2 YYREEE (reference sequence).

V gene TRBV18 combines with J gene TRBJ1-1, with 9 bases aligning to TRBD1. Per germline, CDR1 KGHSH and CDR2 LQKENI. V shed 6 bases, J shed 3 bases, and the junction held 8 bases outside the gene matches. The CDR3 consists of 15 residues. CDR3 region: CASSPRQGGDTEAFF. The CDR3 DNA reads as TGTGCCAGCTCCCCTAGACAGGGGGGGGACACTGAAGCTTTCTTT.

J is TRBJ1-2 and V is TRBV5-4; 10 bases map to TRBD1. Germline CDR1 SGHNT, CDR2 YYREEE (reference sequence). V lost 10 bases to trimming and J lost 4 bases; unmatched junction nucleotides: 7. CDR3 length: 13 residues. The CDR3 region has the DNA TGTGCCGGATCGCGGACAGGGGGCTATGGCTACACCTTC. It encodes CAGSRTGGYGYTF.